These 10 T cell receptor beta chains were sequenced from one sample in a study of blood T cell repertoires in COVID-19. Libraries were prepared by immunoSEQ multiplex PCR; TCRdb keeps only in-frame clonotypes and omits some of them. The repertoire consists of roughly 180,000 clones, with approximately 80% occurring once and the leading ten covering 11%. Sequencing was done on a sample of PBMCs or T cells enriched from blood (not recorded which). The receptors originated from a middle-aged man who had recovered from COVID-19.

The CDR3 loop reads CATSGARDGTDTQYF. CDR3 DNA sequence: TGTGCCACCAGCGGCGCTCGGGATGGCACAGATACGCAGTATTTT. The chain links TRBV15 to TRBJ2-3; maybe TRBD2 (5 bases). The CDR3 contains 15 residues. The V end lost 5 bases, the J end lost 1 base, and 13 bases lay between the germline ends. In germline, CDR1 is LNHNV, CDR2 YYDKDF (reference sequence).

V gene TRBV19 combines with J gene TRBJ2-6; D unresolved. V lost 4 bases and J lost 0, with 4 bases in between. Germline assignment: CDR1 LNHDA and CDR2 SQIVND (reference sequence). CDR3 length equals 14 residues. The CDR3 coding sequence is TGTGCCAGTAGTACCTACTCTGGGGCCAACGTCCTGACTTTC. This translates into CASSTYSGANVLTF.

The rearrangement joins TRBV6-6 to TRBJ2-1, with TRBD2 matching over 13 bases. Looked up from germline, CDR1 is MNHNY and CDR2 is SVGAGI (reference sequence). V was clipped by 7 bases and J by 8 bases; unmatched bases: 11. This CDR3 has 16 residues. CDR3 DNA sequence: TGTGCCAGCACCGACAGGAGACTAGCGGGAGGAGATGAGCAGTTCTTC. Translating it yields CASTDRRLAGGDEQFF.

The rearrangement links TRBV3-1 (or the pseudogene TRBV3-2) to TRBJ2-1; 11 positions match TRBD2. In germline, CDR1 is LGHDT, CDR2 YNNKEL (reference sequence). Unmatched junction bases numbered 3, after V lost 4 bases and J lost 4 bases. This CDR3 has 15 residues. This CDR3 reads CASSPTSGGYNEQFF. CDR3 nucleotide sequence: TGTGCCAGCAGCCCCACTAGCGGGGGTTACAATGAGCAGTTCTTC.

This rearrangement joins TRBV4-2 to TRBJ2-1, with TRBD2 identical over 10 bases. Per the germline V gene, CDR1 is LGHNA and CDR2 is YNFKEQ. With 0 bases clipped from V and 0 bases from J, the junction kept 2 bases outside the gene matches. This CDR3 has 17 residues. The CDR3 nucleotides read TGTGCCAGCAGCCAAGACGCTAGCGGGAGCTCCTACAATGAGCAGTTCTTC. Protein product: CASSQDASGSSYNEQFF.

The V gene is TRBV24-1, the J gene TRBJ2-5; D possibly corresponds to TRBD2 (6 bases). The CDR3 is 14 residues long. The V and J ends lost 2 bases and 7 bases respectively, with 13 bases between them. Germline assignment: CDR1 KGHDR and CDR2 SFDVKD. The CDR3 sequence is CATSDSMTAGTQYF. Written as DNA, the CDR3 is TGTGCCACCAGTGATTCCATGACAGCGGGGACCCAGTACTTC.

The chain couples TRBV29-1 to TRBJ2-1, with a weak D call TRBD1 (5 bases). From germline, CDR1 is SQVTM and CDR2 ANQGSEA. The CDR3 is 12 amino acids. Trimming removed 3 bases from V and 8 bases from J, with 11 bases in between. The CDR3 here is CSVETADDEQFF. The CDR3 nucleotides are TGCAGCGTTGAGACAGCCGATGATGAGCAGTTCTTC.

This clone was counted only a few times. The CDR3: CASSGKAGFHEQYF. In DNA, the CDR3 is TGTGCCAGTAGTGGGAAAGCGGGTTTCCACGAGCAGTACTTC. The rearrangement links TRBV19 to TRBJ2-7, with D maybe TRBD2 (6 bases). Germline V gene data show CDR1 as LNHDA and CDR2 as SQIVND (reference sequence). The CDR3 runs 14 residues. Trimming removed 5 bases at V and 5 bases at J, with 16 bases between.

This rearrangement joins TRBV19 to TRBJ2-3; tentatively, D is TRBD1 (6 bases). V was trimmed by 1 base and J by 1 base, leaving 15 bases between them. Germline CDR1 and CDR2: LNHDA and SQIVND (reference sequence). CDR3 length: 17 residues. In nucleotides, the CDR3 is TGTGCCAGTAGTATAGCACAGGGTGGAAGAGGCACAGATACGCAGTATTTT. This sequence encodes CASSIAQGGRGTDTQYF.

This clone was seen only once. The rearrangement uses TRBV11-2 and TRBJ2-1, with D possibly being TRBD2 (5 bases). The CDR3 length is 17 residues. Trimming took 1 base from V and 12 from J, leaving 25 bases between them. Germline CDR1 reads SGHAT; CDR2 reads FQNNGV. CDR3: CASSLVIVADLGEGQFF. Written as DNA, the CDR3 is TGTGCCAGCAGCTTAGTAATCGTAGCCGATTTGGGAGAAGGGCAGTTCTTC.